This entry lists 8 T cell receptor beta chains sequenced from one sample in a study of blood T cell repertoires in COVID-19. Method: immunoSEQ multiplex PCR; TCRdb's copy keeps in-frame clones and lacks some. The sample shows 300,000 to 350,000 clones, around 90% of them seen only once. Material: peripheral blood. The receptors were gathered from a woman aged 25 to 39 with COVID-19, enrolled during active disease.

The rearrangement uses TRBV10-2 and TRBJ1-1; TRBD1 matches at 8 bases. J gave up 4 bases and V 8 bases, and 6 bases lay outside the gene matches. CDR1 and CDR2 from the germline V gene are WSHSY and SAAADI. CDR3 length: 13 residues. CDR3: CASSQGGSTEAFF. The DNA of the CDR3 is TGCGCCAGCTCACAGGGGGGGTCCACTGAAGCTTTCTTT.

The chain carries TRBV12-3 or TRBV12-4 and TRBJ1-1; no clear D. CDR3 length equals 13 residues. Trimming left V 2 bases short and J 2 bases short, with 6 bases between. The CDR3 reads CASSLTRNTEAFF. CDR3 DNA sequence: TGTGCCAGCAGTTTAACTCGAAACACTGAAGCTTTCTTT.

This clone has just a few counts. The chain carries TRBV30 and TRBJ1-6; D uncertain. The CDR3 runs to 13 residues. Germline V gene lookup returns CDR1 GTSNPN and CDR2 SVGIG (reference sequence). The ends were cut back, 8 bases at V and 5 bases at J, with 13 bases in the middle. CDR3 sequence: CAGKGGNNSPLHF. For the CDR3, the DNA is TGTGCCGGGAAGGGAGGAAATAATTCACCCCTCCACTTT.

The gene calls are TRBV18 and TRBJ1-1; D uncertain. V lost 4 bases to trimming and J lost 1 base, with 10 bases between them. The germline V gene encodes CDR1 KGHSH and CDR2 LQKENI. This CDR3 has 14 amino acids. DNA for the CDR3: TGTGCCAGCTCACTTGGGAGTGCGAACACTGAAGCTTTCTTT. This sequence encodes CASSLGSANTEAFF.

The CDR3 sequence is CASSESGAYNEQFF. Here the CDR3 DNA reads TGCGCCAGCAGTGAGTCGGGAGCCTACAATGAGCAGTTCTTC. V gene TRBV10-1 combines with J gene TRBJ2-1, with TRBD2 as a possible D gene (5 bases). Germline-derived CDR1 and CDR2 are WNHNN and SYGVQD (reference sequence). V lost 0 bases to trimming and J lost 2 bases, with 5 bases between them. This CDR3 region has 14 residues.

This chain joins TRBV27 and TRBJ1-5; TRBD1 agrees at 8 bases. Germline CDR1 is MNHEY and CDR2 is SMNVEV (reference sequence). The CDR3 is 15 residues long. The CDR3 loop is CEWTGRVFYNQPQHF. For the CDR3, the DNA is TGTGAGTGGACAGGGCGGGTATTTTACAATCAGCCCCAGCATTTT.

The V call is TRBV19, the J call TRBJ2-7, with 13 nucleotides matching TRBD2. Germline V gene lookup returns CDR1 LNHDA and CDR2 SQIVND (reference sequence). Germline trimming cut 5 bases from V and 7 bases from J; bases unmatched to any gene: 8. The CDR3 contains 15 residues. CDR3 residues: CASSPLGLAGSEQYF. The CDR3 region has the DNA TGTGCCAGTAGTCCTTTGGGACTAGCGGGAAGTGAGCAGTACTTC.

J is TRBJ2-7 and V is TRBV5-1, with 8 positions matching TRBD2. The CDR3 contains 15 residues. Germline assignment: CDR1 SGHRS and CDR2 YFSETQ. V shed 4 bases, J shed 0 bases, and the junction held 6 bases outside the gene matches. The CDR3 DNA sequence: TGCGCCAGCAGCCTCAGCGGGAGACCCTCCTACGAGCAGTACTTC. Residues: CASSLSGRPSYEQYF.